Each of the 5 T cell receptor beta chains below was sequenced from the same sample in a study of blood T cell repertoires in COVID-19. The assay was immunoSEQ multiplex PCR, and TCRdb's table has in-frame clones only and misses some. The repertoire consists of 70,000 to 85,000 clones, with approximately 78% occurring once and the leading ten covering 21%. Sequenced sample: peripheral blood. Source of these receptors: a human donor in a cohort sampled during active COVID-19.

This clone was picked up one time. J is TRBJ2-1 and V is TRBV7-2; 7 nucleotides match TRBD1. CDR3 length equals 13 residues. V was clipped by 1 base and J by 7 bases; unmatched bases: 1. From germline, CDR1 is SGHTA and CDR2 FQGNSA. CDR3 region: CASSLDRGNEQFF. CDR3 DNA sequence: TGTGCCAGCAGCTTAGACAGGGGTAATGAGCAGTTCTTC.

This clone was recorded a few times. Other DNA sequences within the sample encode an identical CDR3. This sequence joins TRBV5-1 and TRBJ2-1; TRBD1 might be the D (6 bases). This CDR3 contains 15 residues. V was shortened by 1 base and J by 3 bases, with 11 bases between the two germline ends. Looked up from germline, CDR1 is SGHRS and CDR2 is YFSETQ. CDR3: CASSLMRGSYNEQFF. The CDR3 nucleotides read TGCGCCAGCAGCTTGATGAGGGGGAGCTACAATGAGCAGTTCTTC.

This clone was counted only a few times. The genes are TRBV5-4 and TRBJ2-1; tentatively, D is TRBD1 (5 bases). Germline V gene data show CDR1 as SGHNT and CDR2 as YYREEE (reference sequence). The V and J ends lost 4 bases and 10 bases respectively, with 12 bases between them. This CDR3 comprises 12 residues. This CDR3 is CASSPAWGEQFF. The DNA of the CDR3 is TGTGCCAGCAGCCCCGCTTGGGGCGAGCAGTTCTTC. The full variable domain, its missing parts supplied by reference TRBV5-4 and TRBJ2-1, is ETGVTQSPTHLIKTRGQQVTLRCSSQSGHNTVSWYQQALGQGPQFIFQYYREEENGRGNFPPRFSGLQFPNYSSELNVNALELDDSALYLCASSPAWGEQFFGPGTRLTVL.

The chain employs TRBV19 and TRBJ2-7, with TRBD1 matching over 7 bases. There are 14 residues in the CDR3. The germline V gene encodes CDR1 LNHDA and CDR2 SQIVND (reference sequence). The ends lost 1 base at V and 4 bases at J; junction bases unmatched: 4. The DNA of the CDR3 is TGTGCCAGTAGTATAGGAAGGGGGCTGTACGAGCAGTACTTC. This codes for CASSIGRGLYEQYF.

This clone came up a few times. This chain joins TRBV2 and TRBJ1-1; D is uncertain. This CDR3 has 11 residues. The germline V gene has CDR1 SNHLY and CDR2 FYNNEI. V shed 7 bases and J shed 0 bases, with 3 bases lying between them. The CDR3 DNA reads TGTGCCAGCACCATGAACACTGAAGCTTTCTTT. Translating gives CASTMNTEAFF.